This T cell receptor beta chain was recovered during a study of cytomegalovirus exposure and HLA in healthy donors. V gave up 2 bases and J gave up 5 bases, with 3 bases separating them. The CDR3 has 10 amino acids. Per the germline V gene, CDR1 is GTSNPN and CDR2 is SVGIG (reference sequence). As concerns this clone: Its antigen remains unknown.

Study-wide findings and caveats: In a later analysis, about 17,000 TCR beta sequences were associated with HLA alleles at 0.05 false discovery rate.

PCR employed 60 Vbeta and 13 Jbeta primers. Using immunoSEQ multiplex PCR, the repertoire was profiled, and TCRdb retains in-frame clones only, with some absent. There are about 89,000 clones in the sample; about 80% occur only once, and about 1.4% lies in the top ten. The V and J genes are TRBV30 and TRBJ2-5; D is ambiguous. This receptor was taken from a male donor in good health and CMV-seronegative. The sample taken for sequencing was PBMCs. The CDR3 region is CAWSYETQYF. The CDR3 DNA reads as TGTGCCTGGAGTTATGAGACCCAGTACTTC.